This T cell receptor beta chain came from a study of blood T cell repertoires in COVID-19. Study-level information: Acute-phase and convalescent COVID-19 samples originated in the United States, Italy and Spain.

Sequencing was performed with immunoSEQ multiplex PCR; in TCRdb, only in-frame clones are kept and a portion is missing. The sample has some 140,000 clones, approximately 78% seen once. This clone was seen just once. The CDR3 length is 14 residues. Deletions cut 9 bases from V and 5 bases from J, with 19 bases between. The germline V gene encodes CDR1 MDHEN and CDR2 SYDVKM. The sample taken for sequencing was peripheral blood. The chain uses TRBV28 and TRBJ2-5; maybe TRBD2 (7 bases). The sequence was collected from a man at least 80 years old with acute or convalescent COVID-19. The CDR3 nucleotides read TGTGCCAGTCCGGGGGGCCAGGGGTTCGAGACCCAGTACTTC. It specifies CASPGGQGFETQYF. Variable domain in full (rest from reference TRBV28 and TRBJ2-5): DVKVTQSSRYLVKRTGEKVFLECVQDMDHENMFWYRQDPGLGLRLIYFSYDVKMKEKGDIPEGYSVSREKKERFSLILESASTNQTSMYLCASPGGQGFETQYFGPGTRLLVL.